This T cell receptor beta chain stems from a study of T cells in tuberculosis. The CDR3 is made up of 13 amino acids. Germline CDR1 LNHDA, CDR2 SQIVND (reference sequence). The V end was cut by 3 bases, the J end by 2 bases, with 7 bases between. TCRdb's copy holds only in-frame clones and misses some; the assay was immunoSEQ multiplex PCR. This table holds 25,000 to 35,000 clones, approximately 94% found once. The sequenced material came from PBMCs. The gene calls are TRBV19 and TRBJ1-2; no clear D. The TCR comes from a donor aged 10 to 29 with latent tuberculosis or without tuberculosis infection. CDR3 nucleotides: TGTGCCAGTAGTATGGCCCCGAACTATGGCTACACCTTC. It yields the protein CASSMAPNYGYTF.